This T cell receptor beta chain was found in a study of blood T cell repertoires in COVID-19. Turning to the study itself: Collection of acute and convalescent COVID-19 samples took place in the United States, Italy and Spain.

V lost 0 bases and J 0 bases, leaving 8 bases between the germline ends. The CDR3 totals 15 residues. The germline gives CDR1 SGDLS, CDR2 YYNGEE. Source study methods: Researchers report that nucleated cell counts were estimated from reference gene primer amplification. TCRdb keeps only in-frame clones here, not all; method: immunoSEQ multiplex PCR. That table supplies the V and J calls and clone size; D and trimming were determined from the DNA. The sample records fewer than 75,000 clones, 87% being singletons. Sample: peripheral blood. This sequence originates from a man aged 50 or older with active COVID-19. The V gene is TRBV9, the J gene TRBJ2-3; D may be TRBD2 (6 bases). The CDR3 region has the DNA TGTGCCAGCAGCGTAGAGGGGACTAGCACAGATACGCAGTATTTT. Its protein is CASSVEGTSTDTQYF.